The 20 T cell receptor beta chains presented below share a single source sample, sequenced in a study of blood T cell repertoires in COVID-19 (dated by TCRdb to the early 2020s). Libraries were built with the immunoSEQ multiplex PCR assay. TCRdb limited this immuneACCESS table to in-frame rearrangements with V and J called. A share of clones is missing; checked studies link under half to unresolved V genes, and the rest is unexplained. The sample has about 140,000 clones on record, 75% to 85% of them singletons. The ten largest clones capture roughly 2.9% of the sample. The sample was peripheral blood. The receptors were sampled from a man aged 50 or older with acute or convalescent COVID-19.

The chain uses TRBV11-2 and TRBJ2-1, with 7 bases identical to TRBD1. The CDR3 has 15 residues. The V gene end was trimmed by 5 bases and the J gene end by 9 bases; junction bases not matched to a gene: 13. The V gene's germline CDR1 is SGHAT and CDR2 FQNNGV. CDR3 in DNA: TGTGCCAGCAGCGAAACCATACAGGGGCTTGGTGAGCAGTTCTTC. This codes for CASSETIQGLGEQFF.

This chain connects TRBV7-2 to TRBJ1-5, with D unresolved. V was pared by 1 base and J by 3 bases, with 10 bases between. CDR3 length equals 15 residues. Per germline, CDR1 SGHTA and CDR2 FQGNSA. The CDR3 nucleotides are TGTGCCAGCAGCTTAGTGGTGGGCCTCAATCAGCCCCAGCATTTT. Its translation is CASSLVVGLNQPQHF.

The chain carries TRBV2 and TRBJ2-7; D perhaps matches TRBD1 (5 bases). Germline CDR1 SNHLY, CDR2 FYNNEI. The CDR3 consists of 14 residues. The V end was cut by 4 bases, the J end by 4 bases, with 14 bases between. This CDR3 is CASSVGRAKYEQYF. In DNA, the CDR3 is TGTGCCAGCAGTGTCGGCAGGGCCAAGTACGAGCAGTACTTC.

This clone appeared a single time. The genes are TRBV29-1 and TRBJ2-1; D unclear. V was cut by 0 bases and J by 8 bases, with 8 bases left in between. The germline gives CDR1 SQVTM, CDR2 ANQGSEA. This CDR3 region has 12 residues. The CDR3 DNA reads as TGCAGCGTTGAAGAGTTAGCCGATGAGCAGTTCTTC. It yields the protein CSVEELADEQFF.

The sample holds one count of this clone. This sequence joins TRBV28 and TRBJ2-5; 9 nucleotides line up with TRBD1. Germline V gene sequence: CDR1 MDHEN, CDR2 SYDVKM. The CDR3 is 16 residues long. With 6 bases clipped from V and 5 bases from J, the junction kept 13 bases outside the gene matches. CDR3 loop: CASRSGTGYWFETQYF. The DNA for the CDR3 is TGTGCCAGCAGATCCGGGACAGGGTACTGGTTCGAGACCCAGTACTTC.

The V gene is TRBV19, the J gene TRBJ2-7, with 11 bases identical to TRBD1. V was pared by 9 bases and J by 7 bases, with 11 bases of the junction left unmatched. From germline, CDR1 is LNHDA and CDR2 SQIVND (reference sequence). The CDR3 sequence is 14 residues long. The CDR3 coding sequence is TGTGCCAGCCGGAAAGGACAGGGGGCTGGGGAGCAGTACTTC. This sequence encodes CASRKGQGAGEQYF.

The V gene is TRBV28, the J gene TRBJ1-6; no firm D call. CDR1 is MDHEN and CDR2 is SYDVKM in the germline V gene. The CDR3 loop spans 14 amino acids. V shed 5 bases and J shed 6 bases, with 11 bases lying between them. The CDR3 nucleotides are TGTGCCAGCAGTAAGGGAGGCACTAATTCACCCCTCCACTTT. Protein: CASSKGGTNSPLHF.

The chain is built from TRBV18 and TRBJ2-7, with a possible D match to TRBD1 (5 bases). The CDR3 loop spans 15 amino acids. V lost 4 bases to trimming and J lost 4 bases, with 17 bases between them. Germline V lookup: CDR1 KGHSH, CDR2 LQKENI. The CDR3 DNA is TGTGCCAGCTCACTTCTAGGGGCAGGGTCGTACGAGCAGTACTTC. It codes for CASSLLGAGSYEQYF.

The rearrangement links TRBV5-1 to TRBJ2-5; 7 bases are a match to TRBD2. Germline values: CDR1 SGHRS, CDR2 YFSETQ. This CDR3 comprises 15 residues. Trimming cost V 2 bases and J 5 bases; bases outside gene matches: 9. The CDR3 coding sequence is TGCGCCAGCAGCTTCCGGTGGGGGGGTCGTGAGACCCAGTACTTC. This codes for CASSFRWGGRETQYF.

The rearrangement links TRBV6-5 to TRBJ2-7; a possible D gene is TRBD2 (6 bases). The CDR3 has 13 residues. V lost 6 bases and J 2 bases, leaving 11 bases between the germline ends. Germline loops: CDR1 MNHEY, CDR2 SVGAGI. CDR3 DNA sequence: TGTGCCAGCAGCAGGGACTCAACCTACGAGCAGTACTTC. It encodes CASSRDSTYEQYF.

The V call is TRBV7-9, the J call TRBJ2-5; D uncertain. The CDR3 totals 11 residues. Germline values: CDR1 SEHNR, CDR2 FQNEAQ (reference sequence). Trimming left V 5 bases short and J 2 bases short, with 3 bases between. The CDR3 sequence is CASSLQETQYF. The CDR3 bases are TGTGCCAGCAGCCTGCAAGAGACCCAGTACTTC.

This chain joins TRBV5-1 and TRBJ1-4; maybe TRBD1 (6 bases). CDR3 length equals 15 residues. V was cut by 0 bases and J by 7 bases, with 13 bases left in between. CDR1 and CDR2 (germline): SGHRS, YFSETQ. CDR3 DNA: TGCGCCAGCAGCTTGGAGTCAGGGGTGGTTGAAAAACTGTTTTTT. This codes for CASSLESGVVEKLFF. The full variable domain, completed using reference TRBV5-1 and TRBJ1-4, is KAGVTQTPRYLIKTRGQQVTLSCSPISGHRSVSWYQQTPGQGLQFLFEYFSETQRNKGNFPGRFSGRQFSNSRSEMNVSTLELGDSALYLCASSLESGVVEKLFFGSGTQLSVL.

The gene calls are TRBV10-3 and TRBJ2-3; D possibly corresponds to TRBD2 (5 bases). Germline V gene lookup returns CDR1 ENHRY and CDR2 SYGVKD. This CDR3 has 15 amino acids. Trimming pared 0 bases from V and 5 bases from J, leaving 12 bases between. The CDR3: CAISESGRLQDTQYF. The CDR3 nucleotides are TGTGCCATCAGTGAGTCGGGCAGACTACAAGATACGCAGTATTTT.

The CDR3 nucleotides are TGCGCCAGCAGCTTGGTCGAGACAGGGTACTCACCCCTCCACTTT. Translation: CASSLVETGYSPLHF. This chain links TRBV5-1 with TRBJ1-6; 7 bases map to TRBD1. The CDR3 sequence is 15 residues long. The V gene's germline CDR1 is SGHRS and CDR2 YFSETQ. Losses at the gene ends were 0 bases for V and 10 bases for J; bases not matched to a gene: 7.

The J gene is TRBJ2-7, the V gene TRBV9, with D uncertain. V was trimmed by 4 bases and J by 6 bases, leaving 17 bases between them. The germline V gene has CDR1 SGDLS and CDR2 YYNGEE. The CDR3 covers 14 residues. The CDR3 loop reads CASSMSTEPLEQYF. The DNA for the CDR3 is TGTGCCAGCAGCATGTCGACGGAGCCCCTCGAGCAGTACTTC.

The rearrangement uses TRBV19 and TRBJ2-3, with D perhaps TRBD1 (5 bases). Per germline, CDR1 LNHDA and CDR2 SQIVND (reference sequence). The CDR3 runs to 12 residues. Between the trimmed V and J ends, which lost 8 bases and 5 bases, there was a span of 11 bases. The CDR3, as DNA: TGTGCCAGTGGATGGGGCGGAGATACGCAGTATTTT. It is translated as CASGWGGDTQYF. The full variable domain, its missing parts supplied by reference TRBV19 and TRBJ2-3, is DGGITQSPKYLFRKEGQNVTLSCEQNLNHDAMYWYRQDPGQGLRLIYYSQIVNDFQKGDIAEGYSVSREKKESFPLTVTSAQKNPTAFYLCASGWGGDTQYFGPGTRLTVL.

In this sample, this clone turned up once. The V call is TRBV24-1, the J call TRBJ2-2, with 7 bases identical to TRBD1. The CDR3 runs 14 residues. Germline trimming cut 7 bases from V and 6 bases from J; bases unmatched to any gene: 7. Germline V gene sequence: CDR1 KGHDR, CDR2 SFDVKD. CDR3 bases: TGTGCCACCAGGGCGACAGGGAATGCCGGGGAGCTGTTTTTT. Encoded protein: CATRATGNAGELFF.

The gene calls are TRBV5-5 and TRBJ1-2, with 7 bases that match TRBD1. J lost 4 bases, V lost 0 bases, and 9 bases had no gene match. Germline V gene sequence: CDR1 SGHKS, CDR2 YYEKEE (reference sequence). The CDR3 length is 16 residues. The chain's CDR3 is CASSLEVFDRAYGYTF. Written as DNA, the CDR3 is TGTGCCAGCAGCTTGGAAGTATTCGACAGGGCCTATGGCTACACCTTC. The full variable domain, its missing parts supplied by reference TRBV5-5 and TRBJ1-2, is DAGVTQSPTHLIKTRGQQVTLRCSPISGHKSVSWYQQVLGQGPQFIFQYYEKEERGRGNFPDRFSARQFPNYSSELNVNALLLGDSALYLCASSLEVFDRAYGYTFGSGTRLTVV.

V is TRBV7-9 and J is TRBJ2-7, with D tentatively TRBD1 (6 bases). Looked up from germline, CDR1 is SEHNR and CDR2 is FQNEAQ (reference sequence). Trimming shortened V by 11 bases and J by 6 bases, and 14 bases separated the two germline ends. The CDR3 is 11 amino acids. The CDR3: CACPRGGEQYF. CDR3 coding DNA: TGTGCCTGCCCCCGAGGGGGCGAGCAGTACTTC.

This clone came up once. CDR3 sequence: CASSLSGLGNTIYF. CDR3 nucleotide sequence: TGTGCCAGCAGCCTTAGCGGGCTGGGAAACACCATATATTTT. J is TRBJ1-3 and V is TRBV6-6; no firm D call. CDR1 is MNHNY and CDR2 is SVGAGI in the germline V gene (reference sequence). CDR3 size: 14 residues. V dropped 6 bases and J dropped 4 bases, with 13 bases sitting between them.